Below, 18 T cell receptor beta chains from the same sample are listed, as sequenced in a study of blood T cell repertoires in COVID-19. The table came from immunoSEQ multiplex PCR; TCRdb's copy has only in-frame clones and leaves some out. The sample yields some 200,000 clones, 84% seen once. Sequenced input: peripheral blood. The receptor set was obtained from a man aged 25-40 years with active or convalescent COVID-19.

The chain is built from TRBV6-4 and TRBJ1-1, with 7 positions matching TRBD1. The junction had 2 bases not matched to a gene; V was cut back by 3 bases and J by 1 base. Germline values: CDR1 MRHNA, CDR2 SNTAGT. CDR3 size: 14 residues. The CDR3, as DNA: TGTGCCAGCAGTGAGACAGGGAGGAACACTGAAGCTTTCTTT. Translating it yields CASSETGRNTEAFF.

The rearrangement links TRBV30 to TRBJ2-2; 9 nucleotides match TRBD2. V lost 1 base to trimming and J lost 1 base; unmatched junction nucleotides: 10. Germline loops: CDR1 GTSNPN, CDR2 SVGIG (reference sequence). The CDR3 contains 18 residues. The CDR3 nucleotides are TGTGCCTGGAGTGCGGTATGGGCGGGAGGGGGGAACACCGGGGAGCTGTTTTTT. The encoded protein is CAWSAVWAGGGNTGELFF. The full variable domain, with the rest looked up from reference TRBV30 and TRBJ2-2, is SQTIHQWPATLVQPVGSPLSLECTVEGTSNPNLYWYRQAAGRGLQLLFYSVGIGQISSEVPQNLSASRPQDRQFILSSKKLLLSDSGFYLCAWSAVWAGGGNTGELFFGEGSRLTVL.

V and J are TRBV18 and TRBJ2-7; 10 bases match TRBD1. CDR1 and CDR2 (germline): KGHSH, LQKENI. This CDR3 comprises 14 residues. J gave up 1 base and V 4 bases, and 1 base lay outside the gene matches. The CDR3 region has the DNA TGTGCCAGCTCACTGGACAGGGGGTCCTACGAGCAGTACGTC. Amino acids: CASSLDRGSYEQYV.

This clone was seen just once. The chain couples TRBV11-2 to TRBJ2-6; 7 bases match TRBD1. Trimming cost V 5 bases and J 2 bases; bases outside gene matches: 3. This CDR3 spans 15 amino acids. Germline V CDR1 and CDR2: SGHAT, FQNNGV. CDR3 residues: CASSKQGAGANVLTF. CDR3 DNA sequence: TGTGCCAGCAGCAAGCAGGGGGCTGGGGCCAACGTCCTGACTTTC.

The chain has TRBV15 and TRBJ2-3, with 11 bases that match TRBD2. Trimming at V came to 0 bases and at J to 4 bases, leaving 6 bases not matched to a gene. CDR1 and CDR2 from the germline V gene are LNHNV and YYDKDF (reference sequence). This CDR3 spans 17 amino acids. CDR3 nucleotides: TGTGCCACCAGCAGAGATACTGGGACTAGCGGATCAGATACGCAGTATTTT. This encodes CATSRDTGTSGSDTQYF.

This chain uses TRBV5-5 with TRBJ2-3; TRBD2 matches at 12 bases. Germline V gene data show CDR1 as SGHKS and CDR2 as YYEKEE (reference sequence). The J segment lost 1 base and the V segment lost 4 bases, leaving 4 bases of the junction unmatched. The CDR3 length is 16 residues. The chain's CDR3 is CASSQRTSGGTDTQYF. The DNA for the CDR3 is TGTGCCAGCAGCCAGAGGACTAGCGGGGGCACAGATACGCAGTATTTT.

Note on this clone: One end of the junction fails to match germline, which may point to a read error. This chain uses TRBV7-7 with TRBJ2-5; TRBD1 matches at 9 bases. The CDR3 is 15 amino acids. Germline CDR1 reads SSHAT; CDR2 reads FNYEAQ (reference sequence). In DNA, the CDR3 is TGTGCTAGCAGCTTGGGGACAGGGAGGCACGAGACCCAGTACTTC. This gives the protein CASSLGTGRHETQYF.

The rearrangement joins TRBV5-1 to TRBJ2-1, with D maybe TRBD2 (5 bases). The V gene lost 0 bases and the J gene lost 8 bases, with 12 bases spanning the gap. This CDR3 is built from 14 residues. The germline V gene has CDR1 SGHRS and CDR2 YFSETQ. The CDR3 bases are TGCGCCAGCAGCTTGGTGGCTAGCACCGATGAGCAGTTCTTC. Protein product: CASSLVASTDEQFF.

This chain connects TRBV16 to TRBJ1-2, with D possibly being TRBD1 (6 bases). The germline gives CDR1 KGHSY, CDR2 FQNENV. V was cut by 4 bases and J by 4 bases, with 7 bases left in between. The CDR3 runs 12 residues. The CDR3 region is CASSPDSYGYTF. The CDR3 DNA reads as TGTGCCAGCAGCCCGGACAGCTATGGCTACACCTTC.

V gene TRBV9 combines with J gene TRBJ2-1; 7 bases are a match to TRBD1. Per germline, CDR1 SGDLS and CDR2 YYNGEE. J was trimmed by 6 bases and V by 0 bases; bases with no gene match: 3. This CDR3 comprises 14 residues. CDR3 sequence reads: CASSVVDRANEQFF. CDR3 coding DNA: TGTGCCAGCAGCGTAGTAGACAGGGCCAATGAGCAGTTCTTC.

V gene TRBV5-1 combines with J gene TRBJ2-7; possibly TRBD1 for D (6 bases). CDR3 length: 11 amino acids. Germline CDR1 is SGHRS and CDR2 is YFSETQ. Trimming cost V 5 bases and J 4 bases, with 7 bases left between them. The CDR3 DNA is TGCGCCAGCAGGGGGACATACGAGCAGTACTTC. Its protein is CASRGTYEQYF.

V and J are TRBV19 and TRBJ1-6; 8 nucleotides align to TRBD1. Unmatched junction bases numbered 11, after V lost 9 bases and J lost 7 bases. Germline-derived CDR1 and CDR2 are LNHDA and SQIVND (reference sequence). The CDR3 runs 15 residues. Written as DNA, the CDR3 is TGTGCCAGCTTAAAATCAGGGGGCTGGAATTCACCCCTCCACTTT. Amino acids: CASLKSGGWNSPLHF.

This clone was seen more than once but under ten times. This chain connects TRBV28 to TRBJ1-5; TRBD1 agrees at 9 bases. The CDR3 spans 15 residues. V lost 5 bases and J lost 5; bases outside the gene matches: 7. Germline V gives CDR1 MDHEN, CDR2 SYDVKM. CDR3 nucleotides: TGTGCCAGCAGTGAAACAGGGGGCGAACATCAGCCCCAGCATTTT. Its translation is CASSETGGEHQPQHF. The complete variable domain, with remaining parts taken from reference TRBV28 and TRBJ1-5, reads DVKVTQSSRYLVKRTGEKVFLECVQDMDHENMFWYRQDPGLGLRLIYFSYDVKMKEKGDIPEGYSVSREKKERFSLILESASTNQTSMYLCASSETGGEHQPQHFGDGTRLSIL.

This sequence joins TRBV30 and TRBJ1-4; D is ambiguous. CDR1 and CDR2 (germline): GTSNPN, SVGIG (reference sequence). The CDR3 is made up of 16 amino acids. The V end was cut by 3 bases, the J end by 2 bases, with 16 bases between. This chain's CDR3 is CAWRGSGSRTNEKLFF. The CDR3 nucleotides read TGTGCCTGGAGGGGTTCGGGGAGTCGGACTAATGAAAAACTGTTTTTT.

The V call is TRBV28, the J call TRBJ1-6, with TRBD1 as a possible D gene (5 bases). Germline V CDR1 and CDR2: MDHEN, SYDVKM. The V and J ends lost 0 bases and 7 bases respectively, with 7 bases between them. CDR3 length: 14 amino acids. CDR3 sequence (DNA): TGTGCCAGCAGTTTATGGACAGAAAATTCACCCCTCCACTTT. Its translation: CASSLWTENSPLHF.

The V gene is TRBV5-4, the J gene TRBJ2-5; TRBD2 matches 8 bases. CDR3 length: 17 residues. With 0 bases clipped from V and 5 bases from J, the junction kept 12 bases outside the gene matches. From germline, CDR1 is SGHNT and CDR2 YYREEE (reference sequence). The CDR3 region is CASSLGLSGGDLETQYF. The CDR3 nucleotides are TGTGCCAGCAGCTTGGGTCTATCCGGGGGGGACCTGGAGACCCAGTACTTC.

The J gene is TRBJ2-7, the V gene TRBV6-5; TRBD2 is a possible D gene (6 bases). The CDR3 totals 15 residues. V lost 4 bases and J lost 2, with 15 bases in between. Germline-derived CDR1 and CDR2 are MNHEY and SVGAGI. The CDR3 region is CASSFLALATYEQYF. As DNA, the CDR3 is TGTGCCAGCAGTTTCCTAGCGTTAGCAACCTACGAGCAGTACTTC.

This clone was picked up a small number of times. This chain connects TRBV5-1 to TRBJ2-1; TRBD2 might be the D (5 bases). CDR1 and CDR2 (germline): SGHRS, YFSETQ. This CDR3 is built from 13 residues. With 3 bases removed from V and 4 bases from J, the gap between germline ends came to 8 bases. CDR3 sequence: CASSYTSYNEQFF. The CDR3 nucleotides are TGCGCCAGCAGCTACACTAGTTACAATGAGCAGTTCTTC.